This T cell receptor beta chain appears in the sequencing data of a study of blood T cell repertoires in COVID-19. Across the whole study: From T cells, B-cell-depleted T cells, or PBMCs came the material, which was cDNA or gDNA.

This clone has more than one count but fewer than ten. In the authors' workflow: For nucleated cells, counts were estimated from reference gene primer amplification. Assay used: immunoSEQ multiplex PCR; TCRdb lists only in-frame clones, some missing. V, J and clone size were drawn from that table, and D and trimming were deduced from the DNA. The sample includes over 250,000 clones, more than 85% of them seen just once. Recruited during active infection, patients (from Seattle) were subsequently followed longitudinally. Per germline, CDR1 SEHNR and CDR2 FQNEAQ (reference sequence). The V gene end was trimmed by 6 bases and the J gene end by 7 bases; junction bases not matched to a gene: 8. The CDR3 is made up of 14 amino acids.

The chain couples TRBV7-9 to TRBJ2-2; 7 nucleotides line up with TRBD2. The sequenced sample consisted of peripheral blood. The clonotype originates from a person aged 18-35 years with COVID-19, enrolled during active disease. CDR3 in amino acids: CASSSGLESGELFF. CDR3 nucleotides: TGTGCCAGCAGTAGCGGGCTGGAGAGCGGGGAGCTGTTTTTT.